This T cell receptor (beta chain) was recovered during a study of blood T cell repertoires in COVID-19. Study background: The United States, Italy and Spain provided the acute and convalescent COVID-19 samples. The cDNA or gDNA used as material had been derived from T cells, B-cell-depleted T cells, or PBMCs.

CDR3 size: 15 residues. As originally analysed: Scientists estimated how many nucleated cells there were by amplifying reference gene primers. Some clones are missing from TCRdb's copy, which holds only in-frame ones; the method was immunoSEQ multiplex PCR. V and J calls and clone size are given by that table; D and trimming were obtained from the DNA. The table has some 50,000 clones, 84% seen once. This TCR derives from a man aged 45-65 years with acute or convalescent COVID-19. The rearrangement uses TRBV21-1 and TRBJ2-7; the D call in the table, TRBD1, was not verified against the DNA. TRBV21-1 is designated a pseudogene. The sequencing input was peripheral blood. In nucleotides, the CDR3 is TGTGCCAGCAGCCAAGGCCCAGGCAGCTCCTACGAGCAGTACTTC. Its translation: CASSQGPGSSYEQYF.